Each of the 11 T cell receptor beta chains below was sequenced from the same sample in a study of blood T cells in healthy people across ages. Using a J-beta primer mix together with a sample-barcoded 5' primer, a second PCR was run for about 6 to 11 cycles. TCRdb ran MiXCR on the 5' RACE reads and lists one entry per CDR3 protein. This table holds about 1.8 million distinct CDR3 sequences, approximately 50% found once. Sequencing was carried out using blood. The receptors originated from a woman between 35 and 50 years old in good health.

The genes are TRBV5-8 and TRBJ1-1; the D is unclear. The V end lost 7 bases, the J end lost 11 bases, and 9 bases lay between the germline ends. Germline lookup yields CDR1 SGHTS and CDR2 YDEGEE. The CDR3 covers 9 residues. The CDR3 is CASPLSAFF. The CDR3 DNA sequence: TGTGCCAGCCCACTGAGTGCTTTCTTT.

The chain employs TRBV27 and TRBJ2-7, with 15 bases aligning to TRBD2. CDR3 length: 18 amino acids. Germline CDR1 is MNHEY and CDR2 is SMNVEV (reference sequence). Losses at the gene ends were 4 bases for V and 5 bases for J; bases not matched to a gene: 12. Here the CDR3 reads CASSSPRTSGGARNEQYF. CDR3 sequence (DNA): TGTGCCAGCAGTTCTCCTCGGACTAGCGGGGGGGCTCGGAACGAGCAGTACTTC.

The rearrangement uses TRBV5-6 and TRBJ2-7; 9 positions match TRBD1. The germline V gene encodes CDR1 SGHDT and CDR2 YYEEEE. CDR3 length: 15 amino acids. V lost 4 bases and J lost 2; bases outside the gene matches: 7. The CDR3 is CASSRGDRAAYEQYF. The CDR3 nucleotides are TGTGCCAGCAGCCGGGGGGACAGGGCCGCCTACGAGCAGTACTTC.

The rearrangement joins TRBV5-1 to TRBJ2-7; TRBD2 matches 7 bases. V shed 4 bases, J shed 3 bases, and the junction held 10 bases outside the gene matches. Germline-derived CDR1 and CDR2 are SGHRS and YFSETQ. The CDR3 is made up of 15 amino acids. The CDR3 sequence is CASSPEQGLDYEQYF. In DNA form, the CDR3 reads TGCGCCAGCAGCCCCGAACAAGGACTAGACTACGAGCAGTACTTC.

This clonotype was counted only a few times. The CDR3 spells CSAGGVGNYGYTF. The CDR3 nucleotides are TGCAGTGCGGGCGGCGTTGGTAACTATGGCTACACCTTC. The rearrangement uses TRBV20-1 and TRBJ1-2; D is ambiguous. From germline, CDR1 is DFQATT and CDR2 SNEGSKA (reference sequence). The V end was cut by 6 bases, the J end by 1 base, with 12 bases between. The CDR3 extends over 13 amino acids.

This sequence joins TRBV28 and TRBJ2-7; D might be TRBD1 (5 bases). CDR1 and CDR2 (germline): MDHEN, SYDVKM. V dropped 1 base and J dropped 2 bases, with 21 bases sitting between them. CDR3 length: 18 amino acids. The CDR3 spells CASSLSPGLGALAYEQYF. The CDR3 nucleotides read TGTGCCAGCAGTTTATCACCCGGGCTAGGGGCTTTAGCCTACGAGCAGTACTTC.

This clonotype has only one observation. The CDR3: CSSSWDIYNEQFF. The CDR3 nucleotides are TGCAGCTCCAGCTGGGACATATACAATGAGCAGTTCTTC. The V gene is TRBV29-1, the J gene TRBJ2-1; D may be TRBD1 (6 bases). V shed 8 bases and J shed 4 bases, with 15 bases lying between them. Germline V gene lookup returns CDR1 SQVTM and CDR2 ANQGSEA. This CDR3 is built from 13 residues.

The V gene is TRBV9, the J gene TRBJ2-5; tentatively, D is TRBD2 (5 bases). Trimming shortened V by 0 bases and J by 7 bases, and 13 bases separated the two germline ends. The CDR3 extends over 14 amino acids. The germline V gene has CDR1 SGDLS and CDR2 YYNGEE. CDR3 sequence: CASSVEGSRGTQYF. In DNA, the CDR3 is TGTGCCAGCAGCGTAGAAGGAAGTCGGGGGACCCAGTACTTC. Full variable domain (remainder filled in from reference TRBV9 and TRBJ2-5): DSGVTQTPKHLITATGQRVTLRCSPRSGDLSVYWYQQSLDQGLQFLIQYYNGEERAKGNILERFSAQQFPDLHSELNLSSLELGDSALYFCASSVEGSRGTQYFGPGTRLLVL.

The CDR3 loop is CASSIRDRDYDSPLHF. CDR3 in DNA: TGTGCCAGCAGTATCCGGGACAGGGATTATGATTCACCCCTCCACTTT. The gene calls are TRBV6-1 and TRBJ1-6, with 9 bases identical to TRBD1. CDR1 and CDR2 from the germline V gene are MNHNS and SASEGT. After removal of 5 bases from V and 8 bases from J, the junction contained 10 bases not matched to a gene. The length of the CDR3 is 16 residues.

Notes on this clonotype: At one of its ends the junction is not consistent with the germline gene, which may arise from a read error. The chain is built from TRBV18 and TRBJ2-3; D not resolved. Germline assignment: CDR1 KGHSH and CDR2 LQKENI. This CDR3 is built from 16 residues. Here the CDR3 DNA reads TGTGTCAGCTCACCACTTTCCGGGCTATACACAGATACGCAGTATTTT. Its protein is CVSSPLSGLYTDTQYF.

The rearrangement uses TRBV10-3 and TRBJ2-1, with TRBD2 matching 13 bases. The CDR3 extends over 17 amino acids. V was clipped by 0 bases and J by 3 bases; unmatched bases: 2. Germline CDR1 is ENHRY and CDR2 is SYGVKD. CDR3 DNA: TGTGCCATCAGTGAGTCGACTAGCGGGGGGATCTACAATGAGCAGTTCTTC. This translates into CAISESTSGGIYNEQFF.